This T cell receptor (beta chain) was retrieved from a study of metastatic and nonmetastatic thyroid tumors. After removal of 1 base from V and 4 bases from J, the junction contained 4 bases not matched to a gene. Germline loops: CDR1 LGHDT, CDR2 YNNKEL (reference sequence). The CDR3 length is 16 residues. Of note for this clone: What it binds is unknown.

Thyroid surgery was preceded by no treatment in any patient. TCRdb re-called clones via MiXCR from the PCR reads. Of more than 40,000 clones in the sample, about 3.3% were seen once. General study findings and limits: Relative to benign nodules, malignant thyroid tumors were reportedly characterized by significantly elevated TCR beta diversity in blood and tumor.

Sequencing used blood. This TCR was sampled from a female donor with papillary thyroid cancer or a benign thyroid nodule (not recorded which). Some clones in this sample may be carry-over from other donors' samples. This chain joins TRBV3-1 and TRBJ1-1; 12 bases are a match to TRBD1. CDR3 region: CASSQGGQGASTEAFF. CDR3 DNA: TGTGCCAGCAGCCAAGGGGGACAGGGGGCATCCACTGAAGCTTTCTTT.